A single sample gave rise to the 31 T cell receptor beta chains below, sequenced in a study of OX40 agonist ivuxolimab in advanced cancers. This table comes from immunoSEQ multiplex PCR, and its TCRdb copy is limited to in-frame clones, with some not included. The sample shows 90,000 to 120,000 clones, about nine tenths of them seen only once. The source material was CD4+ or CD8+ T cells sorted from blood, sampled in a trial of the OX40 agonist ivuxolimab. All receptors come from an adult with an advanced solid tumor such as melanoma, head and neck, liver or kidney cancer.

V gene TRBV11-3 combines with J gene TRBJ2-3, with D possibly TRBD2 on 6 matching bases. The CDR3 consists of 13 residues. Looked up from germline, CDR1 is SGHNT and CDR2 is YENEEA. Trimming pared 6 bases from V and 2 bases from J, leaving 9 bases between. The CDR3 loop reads CASRAGPTDTQYF. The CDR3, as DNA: TGTGCCAGCAGGGCGGGACCCACAGATACGCAGTATTTT.

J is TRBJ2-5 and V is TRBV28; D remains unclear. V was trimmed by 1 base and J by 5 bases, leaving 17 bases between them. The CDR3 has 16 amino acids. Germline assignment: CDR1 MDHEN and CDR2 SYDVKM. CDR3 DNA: TGTGCCAGCAGTTTATCCCCCGGACGAGGTAGGGAGACCCAGTACTTC. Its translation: CASSLSPGRGRETQYF.

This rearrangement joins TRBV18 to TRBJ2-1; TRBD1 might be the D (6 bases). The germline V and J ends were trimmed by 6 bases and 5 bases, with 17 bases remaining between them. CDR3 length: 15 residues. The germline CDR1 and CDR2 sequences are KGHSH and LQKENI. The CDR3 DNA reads TGTGCCAGCTCTCTCGGACAGCGGAGAGACAATGAGCAGTTCTTC. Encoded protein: CASSLGQRRDNEQFF.

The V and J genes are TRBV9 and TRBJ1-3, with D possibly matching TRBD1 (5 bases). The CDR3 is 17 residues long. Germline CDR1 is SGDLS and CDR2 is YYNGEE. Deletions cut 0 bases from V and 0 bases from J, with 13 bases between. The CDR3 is CASSVDGTRSSGNTIYF. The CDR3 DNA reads TGTGCCAGCAGCGTAGATGGGACTCGGAGCTCTGGAAACACCATATATTTT.

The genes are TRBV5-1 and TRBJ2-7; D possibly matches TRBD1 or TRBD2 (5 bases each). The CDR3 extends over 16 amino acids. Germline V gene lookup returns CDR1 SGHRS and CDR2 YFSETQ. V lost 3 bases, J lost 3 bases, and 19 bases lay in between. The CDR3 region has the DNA TGCGCCAGCAGCTCCGAGGGGATGGGCAGATTCTACGAGCAGTACTTC. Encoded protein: CASSSEGMGRFYEQYF.

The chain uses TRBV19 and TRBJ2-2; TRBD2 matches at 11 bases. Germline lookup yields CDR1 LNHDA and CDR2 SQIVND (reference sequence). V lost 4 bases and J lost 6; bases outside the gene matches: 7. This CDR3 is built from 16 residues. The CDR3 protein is CASSKLAGVLPGELFF. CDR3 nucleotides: TGTGCCAGTAGTAAACTAGCGGGAGTTCTGCCCGGGGAGCTGTTTTTT.

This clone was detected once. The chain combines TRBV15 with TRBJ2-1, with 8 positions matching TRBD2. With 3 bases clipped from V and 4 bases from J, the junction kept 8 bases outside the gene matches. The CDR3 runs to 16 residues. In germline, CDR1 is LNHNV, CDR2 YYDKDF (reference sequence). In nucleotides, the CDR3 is TGTGCCACCAGCAGGGCCTTAGCGGGACGGTACAATGAGCAGTTCTTC. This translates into CATSRALAGRYNEQFF. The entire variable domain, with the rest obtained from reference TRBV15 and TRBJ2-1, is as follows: DAMVIQNPRYQVTQFGKPVTLSCSQTLNHNVMYWYQQKSSQAPKLLFHYYDKDFNNEADTPDNFQSRRPNTSFCFLDIRSPGLGDTAMYLCATSRALAGRYNEQFFGPGTRLTVL.

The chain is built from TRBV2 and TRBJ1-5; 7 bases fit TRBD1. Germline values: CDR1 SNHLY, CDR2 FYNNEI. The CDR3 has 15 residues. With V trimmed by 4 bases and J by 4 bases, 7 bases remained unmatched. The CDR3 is CASSGSKQGNQPQHF. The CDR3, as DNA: TGTGCCAGCAGTGGGTCCAAACAGGGGAATCAGCCCCAGCATTTT. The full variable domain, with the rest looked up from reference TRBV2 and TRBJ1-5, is EPEVTQTPSHQVTQMGQEVILRCVPISNHLYFYWYRQILGQKVEFLVSFYNNEISEKSEIFDDQFSVERPDGSNFTLKIRSTKLEDSAMYFCASSGSKQGNQPQHFGDGTRLSIL.

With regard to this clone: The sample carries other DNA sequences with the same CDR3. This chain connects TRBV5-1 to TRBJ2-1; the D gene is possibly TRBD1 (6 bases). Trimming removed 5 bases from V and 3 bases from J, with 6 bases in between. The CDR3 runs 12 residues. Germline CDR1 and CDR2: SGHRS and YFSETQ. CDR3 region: CASRDSYNEQFF. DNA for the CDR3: TGCGCCAGCAGGGACAGCTACAATGAGCAGTTCTTC.

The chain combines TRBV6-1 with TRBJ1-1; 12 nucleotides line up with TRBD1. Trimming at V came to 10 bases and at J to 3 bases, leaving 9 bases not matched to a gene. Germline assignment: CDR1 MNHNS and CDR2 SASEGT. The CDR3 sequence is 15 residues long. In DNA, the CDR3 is TGTGCCACCGGGACAGGGGGCGCGGGGGACACTGAAGCTTTCTTT. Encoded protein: CATGTGGAGDTEAFF.

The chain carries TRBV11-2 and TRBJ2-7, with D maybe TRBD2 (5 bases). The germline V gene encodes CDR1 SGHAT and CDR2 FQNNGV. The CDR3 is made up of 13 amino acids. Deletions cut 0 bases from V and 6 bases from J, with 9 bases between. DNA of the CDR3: TGTGCCAGCAGCTTAGATCTAAGCGGCGAGCAGTACTTC. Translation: CASSLDLSGEQYF.

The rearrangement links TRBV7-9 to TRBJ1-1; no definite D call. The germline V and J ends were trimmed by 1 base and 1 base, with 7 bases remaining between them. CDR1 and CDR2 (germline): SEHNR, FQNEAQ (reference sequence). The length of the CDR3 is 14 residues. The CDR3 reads CASSLGHQNTEAFF. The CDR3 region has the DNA TGTGCCAGCAGCTTAGGGCACCAGAACACTGAAGCTTTCTTT.

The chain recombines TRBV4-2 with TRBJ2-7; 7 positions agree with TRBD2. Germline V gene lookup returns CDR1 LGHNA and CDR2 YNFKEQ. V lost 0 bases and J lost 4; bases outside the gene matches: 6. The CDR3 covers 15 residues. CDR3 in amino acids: CASSQELGGVYEQYF. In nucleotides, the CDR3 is TGTGCCAGCAGCCAAGAGCTGGGGGGGGTGTACGAGCAGTACTTC.

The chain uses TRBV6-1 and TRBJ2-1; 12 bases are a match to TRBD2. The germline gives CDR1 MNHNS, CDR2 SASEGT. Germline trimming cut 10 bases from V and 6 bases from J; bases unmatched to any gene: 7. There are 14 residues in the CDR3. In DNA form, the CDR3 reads TGTGCCACCTCTACTAGCGGGAGGCTCAATGAGCAGTTCTTC. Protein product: CATSTSGRLNEQFF.

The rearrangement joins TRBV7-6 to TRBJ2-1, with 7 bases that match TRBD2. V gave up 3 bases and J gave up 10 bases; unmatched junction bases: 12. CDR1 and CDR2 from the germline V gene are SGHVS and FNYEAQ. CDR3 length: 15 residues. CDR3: CASSLTLAGGGEQFF. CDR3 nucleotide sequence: TGTGCCAGCAGCTTGACTTTAGCGGGTGGTGGGGAGCAGTTCTTC. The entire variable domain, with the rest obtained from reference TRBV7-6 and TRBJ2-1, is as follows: GAGVSQSPRYKVTKRGQDVALRCDPISGHVSLYWYRQALGQGPEFLTYFNYEAQQDKSGLPNDRFSAERPEGSISTLTIQRTEQRDSAMYRCASSLTLAGGGEQFFGPGTRLTVL.

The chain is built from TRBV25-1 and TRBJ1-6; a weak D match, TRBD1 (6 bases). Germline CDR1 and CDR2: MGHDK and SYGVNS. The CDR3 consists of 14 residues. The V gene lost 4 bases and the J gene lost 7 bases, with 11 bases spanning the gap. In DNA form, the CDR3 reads TGTGCCAGCAGTGCCCACAGGGAAAATTCACCCCTCCACTTT. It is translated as CASSAHRENSPLHF.

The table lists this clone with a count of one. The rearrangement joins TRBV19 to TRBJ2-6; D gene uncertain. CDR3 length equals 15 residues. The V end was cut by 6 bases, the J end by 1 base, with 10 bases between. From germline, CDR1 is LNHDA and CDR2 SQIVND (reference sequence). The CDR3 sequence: CASSPGYSGANVLTF. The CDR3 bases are TGTGCCAGTAGCCCCGGGTATTCTGGGGCCAACGTCCTGACTTTC.

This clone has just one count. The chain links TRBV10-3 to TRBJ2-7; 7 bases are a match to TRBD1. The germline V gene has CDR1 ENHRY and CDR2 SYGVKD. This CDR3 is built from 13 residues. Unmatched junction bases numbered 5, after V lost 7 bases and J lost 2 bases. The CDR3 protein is CAIKRQGPYEQYF. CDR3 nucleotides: TGTGCCATCAAACGACAGGGCCCCTACGAGCAGTACTTC.

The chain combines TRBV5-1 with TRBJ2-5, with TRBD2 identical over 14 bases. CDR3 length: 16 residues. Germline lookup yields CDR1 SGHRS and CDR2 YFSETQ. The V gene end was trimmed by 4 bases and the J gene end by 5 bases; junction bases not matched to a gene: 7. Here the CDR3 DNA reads TGCGCCAGCAGCGCGGGACTAGCGGGAGAGGTGGAGACCCAGTACTTC. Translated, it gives CASSAGLAGEVETQYF.

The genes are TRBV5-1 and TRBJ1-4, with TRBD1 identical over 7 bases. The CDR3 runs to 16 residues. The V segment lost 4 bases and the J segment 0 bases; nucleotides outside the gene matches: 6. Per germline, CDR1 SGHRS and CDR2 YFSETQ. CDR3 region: CASSQTTGTTNEKLFF. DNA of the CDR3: TGCGCCAGCAGCCAAACGACAGGGACAACTAATGAAAAACTGTTTTTT.

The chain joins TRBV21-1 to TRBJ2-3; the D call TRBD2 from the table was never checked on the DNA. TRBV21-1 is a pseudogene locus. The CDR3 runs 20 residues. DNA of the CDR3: TGTGCCAGCAGCAAAGAGATGGGAGGTCTCAGGCGGGAATACACAGATACGCAGTATTTT. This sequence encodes CASSKEMGGLRREYTDTQYF.

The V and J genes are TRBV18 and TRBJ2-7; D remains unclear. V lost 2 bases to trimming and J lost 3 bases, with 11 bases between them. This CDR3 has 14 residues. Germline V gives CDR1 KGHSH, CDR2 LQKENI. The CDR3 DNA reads TGTGCCAGCTCACCAGGTGGCAGCAACTACGAGCAGTACTTC. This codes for CASSPGGSNYEQYF. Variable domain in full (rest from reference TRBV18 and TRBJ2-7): NAGVMQNPRHLVRRRGQEARLRCSPMKGHSHVYWYRQLPEEGLKFMVYLQKENIIDESGMPKERFSAEFPKEGPSILRIQQVVRGDSAAYFCASSPGGSNYEQYFGPGTRLTVT.

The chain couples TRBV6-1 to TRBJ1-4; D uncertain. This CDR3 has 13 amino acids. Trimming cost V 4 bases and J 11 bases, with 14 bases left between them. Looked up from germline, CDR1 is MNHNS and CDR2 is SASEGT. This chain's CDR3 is CASSGPEWGKLFF. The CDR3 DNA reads TGTGCCAGCAGTGGCCCTGAGTGGGGTAAACTGTTTTTT.

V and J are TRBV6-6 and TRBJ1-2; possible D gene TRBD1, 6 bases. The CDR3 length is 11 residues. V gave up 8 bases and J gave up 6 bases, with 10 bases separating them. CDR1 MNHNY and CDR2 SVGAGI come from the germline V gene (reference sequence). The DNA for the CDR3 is TGTGCCAGCCACAGGGACCATGGCTACACCTTC. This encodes CASHRDHGYTF.

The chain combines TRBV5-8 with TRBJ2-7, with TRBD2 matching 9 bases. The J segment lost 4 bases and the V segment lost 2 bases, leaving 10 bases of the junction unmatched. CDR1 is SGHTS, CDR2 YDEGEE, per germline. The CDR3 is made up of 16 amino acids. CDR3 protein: CASSLGPGLAQYEQYF. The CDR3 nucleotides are TGTGCCAGCAGCTTAGGTCCGGGACTAGCCCAATACGAGCAGTACTTC.

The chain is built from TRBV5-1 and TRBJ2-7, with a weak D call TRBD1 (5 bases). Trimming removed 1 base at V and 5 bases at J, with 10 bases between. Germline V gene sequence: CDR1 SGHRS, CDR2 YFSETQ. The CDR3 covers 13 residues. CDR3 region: CASSLTGANEQYF. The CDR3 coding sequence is TGCGCCAGCAGCTTGACAGGCGCCAACGAGCAGTACTTC.

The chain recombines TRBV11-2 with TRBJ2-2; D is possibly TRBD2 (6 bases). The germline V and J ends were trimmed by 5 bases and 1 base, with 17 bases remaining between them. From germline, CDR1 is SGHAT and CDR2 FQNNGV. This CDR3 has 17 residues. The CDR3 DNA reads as TGTGCCAGCAGCCCCCTTTGGAGGGCGGGGAACACCGGGGAGCTGTTTTTT. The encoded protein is CASSPLWRAGNTGELFF. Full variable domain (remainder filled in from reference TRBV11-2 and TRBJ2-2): EAGVAQSPRYKIIEKRQSVAFWCNPISGHATLYWYQQILGQGPKLLIQFQNNGVVDDSQLPKDRFSAERLKGVDSTLKIQPAKLEDSAVYLCASSPLWRAGNTGELFFGEGSRLTVL.

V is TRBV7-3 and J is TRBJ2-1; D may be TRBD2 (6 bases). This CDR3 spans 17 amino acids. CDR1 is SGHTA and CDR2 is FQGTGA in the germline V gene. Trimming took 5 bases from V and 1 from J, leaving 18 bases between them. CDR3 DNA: TGTGCCAGCAGCCTCCGGGGAGGCGGAGGTTCCTACAATGAGCAGTTCTTC. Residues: CASSLRGGGGSYNEQFF.

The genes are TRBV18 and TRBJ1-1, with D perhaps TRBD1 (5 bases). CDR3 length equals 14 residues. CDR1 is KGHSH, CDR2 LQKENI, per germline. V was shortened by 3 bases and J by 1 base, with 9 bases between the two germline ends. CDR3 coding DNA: TGTGCCAGCTCACCTACAGGAGGGAACACTGAAGCTTTCTTT. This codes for CASSPTGGNTEAFF.

The CDR3 bases are TGTGCCATCAGTGACGAGCTTGGTGAGCAGTTCTTC. This encodes CAISDELGEQFF. The V and J genes are TRBV10-3 and TRBJ2-1; D is unresolved. Deletions cut 3 bases from V and 9 bases from J, with 9 bases between. The CDR3 has 12 amino acids. The V gene's germline CDR1 is ENHRY and CDR2 SYGVKD.

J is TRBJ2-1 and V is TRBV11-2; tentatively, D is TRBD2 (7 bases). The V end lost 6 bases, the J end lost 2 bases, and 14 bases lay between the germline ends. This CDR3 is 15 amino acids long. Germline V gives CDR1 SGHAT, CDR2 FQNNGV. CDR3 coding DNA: TGTGCCAGCAGAATCCGGGGGGCACCCTACAATGAGCAGTTCTTC. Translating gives CASRIRGAPYNEQFF. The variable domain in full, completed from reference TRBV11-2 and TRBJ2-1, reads EAGVAQSPRYKIIEKRQSVAFWCNPISGHATLYWYQQILGQGPKLLIQFQNNGVVDDSQLPKDRFSAERLKGVDSTLKIQPAKLEDSAVYLCASRIRGAPYNEQFFGPGTRLTVL.